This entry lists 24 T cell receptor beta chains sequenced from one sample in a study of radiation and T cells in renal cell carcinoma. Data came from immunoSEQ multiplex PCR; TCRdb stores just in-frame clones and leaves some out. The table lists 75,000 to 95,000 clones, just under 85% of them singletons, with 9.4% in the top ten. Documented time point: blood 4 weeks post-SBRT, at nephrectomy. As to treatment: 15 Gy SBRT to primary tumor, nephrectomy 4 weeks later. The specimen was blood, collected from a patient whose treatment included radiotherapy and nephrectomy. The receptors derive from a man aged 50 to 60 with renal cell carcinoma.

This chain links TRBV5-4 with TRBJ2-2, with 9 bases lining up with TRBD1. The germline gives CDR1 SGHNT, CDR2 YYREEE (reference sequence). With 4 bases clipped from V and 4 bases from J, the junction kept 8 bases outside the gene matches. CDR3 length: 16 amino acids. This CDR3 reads CASSLLQGAPTGELFF. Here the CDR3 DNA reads TGTGCCAGCAGCCTGCTACAGGGGGCGCCCACCGGGGAGCTGTTTTTT.

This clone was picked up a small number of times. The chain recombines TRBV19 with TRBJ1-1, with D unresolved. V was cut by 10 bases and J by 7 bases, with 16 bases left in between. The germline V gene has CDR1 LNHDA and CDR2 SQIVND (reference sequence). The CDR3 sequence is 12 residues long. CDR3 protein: CATTKSGDEAFF. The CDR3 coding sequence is TGTGCCACTACAAAGTCCGGGGATGAAGCTTTCTTT. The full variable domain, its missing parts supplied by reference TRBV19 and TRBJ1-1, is DGGITQSPKYLFRKEGQNVTLSCEQNLNHDAMYWYRQDPGQGLRLIYYSQIVNDFQKGDIAEGYSVSREKKESFPLTVTSAQKNPTAFYLCATTKSGDEAFFGQGTRLTVV.

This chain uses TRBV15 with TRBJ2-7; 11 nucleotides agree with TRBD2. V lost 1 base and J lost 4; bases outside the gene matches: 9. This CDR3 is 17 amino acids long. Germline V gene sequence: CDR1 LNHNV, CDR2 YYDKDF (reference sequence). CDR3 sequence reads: CATSRALPTSGGYEQYF. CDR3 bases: TGTGCCACCAGCAGAGCTCTTCCCACTAGCGGGGGTTACGAGCAGTACTTC.

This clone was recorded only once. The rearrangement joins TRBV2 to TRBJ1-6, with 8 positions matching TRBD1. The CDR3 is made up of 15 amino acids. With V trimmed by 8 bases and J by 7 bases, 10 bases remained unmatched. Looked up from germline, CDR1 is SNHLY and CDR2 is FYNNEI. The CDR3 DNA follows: TGTGCCAGCCAGGACAACAGGGGGAACAATTCACCCCTCCACTTT. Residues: CASQDNRGNNSPLHF.

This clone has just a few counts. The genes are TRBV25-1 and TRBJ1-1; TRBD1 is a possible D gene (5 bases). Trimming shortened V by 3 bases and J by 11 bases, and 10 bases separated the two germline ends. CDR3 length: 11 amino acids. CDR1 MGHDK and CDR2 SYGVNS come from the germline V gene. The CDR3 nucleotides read TGTGCCAGCAGTGACAGGGTAAGGGCTTTCTTT. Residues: CASSDRVRAFF. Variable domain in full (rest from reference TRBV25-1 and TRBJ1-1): EADIYQTPRYLVIGTGKKITLECSQTMGHDKMYWYQQDPGMELHLIHYSYGVNSTEKGDLSSESTVSRIRTEHFPLTLESARPSHTSQYLCASSDRVRAFFGQGTRLTVV.

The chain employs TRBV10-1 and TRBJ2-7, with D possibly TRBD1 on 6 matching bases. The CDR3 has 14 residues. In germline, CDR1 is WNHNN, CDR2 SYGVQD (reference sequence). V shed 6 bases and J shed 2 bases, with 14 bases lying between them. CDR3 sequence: CASSAGQTPYEQYF. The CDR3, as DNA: TGCGCCAGCAGCGCTGGACAGACCCCCTACGAGCAGTACTTC.

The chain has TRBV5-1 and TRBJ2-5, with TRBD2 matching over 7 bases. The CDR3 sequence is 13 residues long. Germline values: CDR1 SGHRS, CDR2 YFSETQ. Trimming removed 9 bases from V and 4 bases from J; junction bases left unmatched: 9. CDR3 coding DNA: TGCGCCACCGCCCGGGGGGTTTCAGAGACCCAGTACTTC. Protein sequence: CATARGVSETQYF.

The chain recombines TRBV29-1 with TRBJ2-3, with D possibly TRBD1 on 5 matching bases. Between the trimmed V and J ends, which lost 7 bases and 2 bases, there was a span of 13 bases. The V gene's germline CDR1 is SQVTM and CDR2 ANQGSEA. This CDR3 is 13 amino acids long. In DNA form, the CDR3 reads TGCAGCGCTGGGGCTCCCAACACAGATACGCAGTATTTT. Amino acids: CSAGAPNTDTQYF.

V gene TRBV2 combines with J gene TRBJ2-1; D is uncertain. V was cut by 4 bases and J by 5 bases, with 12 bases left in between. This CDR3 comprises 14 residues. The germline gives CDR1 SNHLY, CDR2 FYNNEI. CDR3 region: CASSVGDPNNEQFF. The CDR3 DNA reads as TGTGCCAGCAGTGTTGGGGATCCCAACAATGAGCAGTTCTTC.

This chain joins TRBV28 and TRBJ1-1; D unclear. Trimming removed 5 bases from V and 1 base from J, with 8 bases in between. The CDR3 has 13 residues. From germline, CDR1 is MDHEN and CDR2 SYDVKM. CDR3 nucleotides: TGTGCCAGCAGTCCCCCAGAGAACACTGAAGCTTTCTTT. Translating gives CASSPPENTEAFF.

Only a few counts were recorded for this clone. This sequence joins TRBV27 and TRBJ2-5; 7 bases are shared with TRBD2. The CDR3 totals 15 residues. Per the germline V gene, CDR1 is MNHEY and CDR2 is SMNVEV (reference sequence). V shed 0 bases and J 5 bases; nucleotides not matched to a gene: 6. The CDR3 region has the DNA TGTGCCAGCAGTTTATCGTGGGAGGGTTGGGAGACCCAGTACTTC. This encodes CASSLSWEGWETQYF.

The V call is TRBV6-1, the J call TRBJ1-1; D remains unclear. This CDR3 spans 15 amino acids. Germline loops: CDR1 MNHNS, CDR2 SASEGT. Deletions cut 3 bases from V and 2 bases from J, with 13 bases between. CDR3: CASSEALGPNTEAFF. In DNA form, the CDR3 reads TGTGCCAGCAGTGAGGCCCTAGGGCCTAACACTGAAGCTTTCTTT.

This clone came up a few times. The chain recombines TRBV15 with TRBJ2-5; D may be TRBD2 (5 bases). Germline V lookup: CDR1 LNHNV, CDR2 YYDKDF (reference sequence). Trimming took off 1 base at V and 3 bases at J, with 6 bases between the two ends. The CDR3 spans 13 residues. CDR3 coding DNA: TGTGCCACCAGCAGAGCGAGGGAAGAGACCCAGTACTTC. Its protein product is CATSRAREETQYF.

CDR3: CASTGPGLAGGSSYEQYF. The CDR3 DNA reads TGTGCCAGCACCGGACCGGGACTAGCGGGAGGGAGCTCCTACGAGCAGTACTTC. The gene calls are TRBV28 and TRBJ2-7; 16 bases line up with TRBD2. The J segment lost 0 bases and the V segment lost 7 bases, leaving 9 bases of the junction unmatched. Germline lookup yields CDR1 MDHEN and CDR2 SYDVKM. The CDR3 extends over 18 amino acids.

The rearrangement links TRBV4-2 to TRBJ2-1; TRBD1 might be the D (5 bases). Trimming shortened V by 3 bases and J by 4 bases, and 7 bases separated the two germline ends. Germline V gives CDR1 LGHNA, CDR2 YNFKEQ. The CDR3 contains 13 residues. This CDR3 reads CASSHRDYNEQFF. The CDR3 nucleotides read TGTGCCAGCAGCCACAGGGATTACAATGAGCAGTTCTTC.

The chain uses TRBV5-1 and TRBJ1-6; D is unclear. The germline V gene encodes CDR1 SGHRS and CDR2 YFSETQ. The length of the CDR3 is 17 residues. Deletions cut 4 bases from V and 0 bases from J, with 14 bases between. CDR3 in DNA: TGCGCCAGCAGCCCCCAGAATCGGGGCTCCTATAATTCACCCCTCCACTTT. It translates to CASSPQNRGSYNSPLHF.

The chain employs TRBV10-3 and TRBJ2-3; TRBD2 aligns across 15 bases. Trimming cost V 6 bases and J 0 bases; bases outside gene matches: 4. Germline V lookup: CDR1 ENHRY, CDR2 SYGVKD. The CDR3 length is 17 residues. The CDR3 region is CAISWTSGGESTDTQYF. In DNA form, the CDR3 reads TGTGCCATCAGCTGGACTAGCGGGGGGGAAAGCACAGATACGCAGTATTTT.

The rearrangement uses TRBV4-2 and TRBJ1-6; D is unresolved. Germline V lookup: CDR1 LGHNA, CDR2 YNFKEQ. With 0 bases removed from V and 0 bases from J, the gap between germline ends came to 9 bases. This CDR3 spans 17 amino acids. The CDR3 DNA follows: TGTGCCAGCAGCCAAGAAATCCTCAGCTCCTATAATTCACCCCTCCACTTT. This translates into CASSQEILSSYNSPLHF.

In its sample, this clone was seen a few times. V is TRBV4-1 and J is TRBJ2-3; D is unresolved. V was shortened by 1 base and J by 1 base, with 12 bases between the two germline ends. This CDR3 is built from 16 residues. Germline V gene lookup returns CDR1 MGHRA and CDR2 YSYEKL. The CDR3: CASSQASIRGTDTQYF. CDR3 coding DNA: TGCGCCAGCAGCCAAGCTTCGATACGAGGCACAGATACGCAGTATTTT.

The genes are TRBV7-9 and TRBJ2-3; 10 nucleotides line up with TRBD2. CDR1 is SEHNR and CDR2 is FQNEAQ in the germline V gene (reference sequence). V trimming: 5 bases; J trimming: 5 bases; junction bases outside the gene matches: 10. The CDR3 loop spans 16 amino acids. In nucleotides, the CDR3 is TGTGCCAGCAGCCCACCCGGGACTAGCGTTGGAGATACGCAGTATTTT. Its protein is CASSPPGTSVGDTQYF.

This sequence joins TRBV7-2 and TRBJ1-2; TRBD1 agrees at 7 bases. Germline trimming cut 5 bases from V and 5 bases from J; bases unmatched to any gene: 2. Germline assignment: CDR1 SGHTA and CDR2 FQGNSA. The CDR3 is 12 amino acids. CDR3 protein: CASSLTGYGYTF. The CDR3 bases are TGTGCCAGCAGCCTGACAGGGTATGGCTACACCTTC.

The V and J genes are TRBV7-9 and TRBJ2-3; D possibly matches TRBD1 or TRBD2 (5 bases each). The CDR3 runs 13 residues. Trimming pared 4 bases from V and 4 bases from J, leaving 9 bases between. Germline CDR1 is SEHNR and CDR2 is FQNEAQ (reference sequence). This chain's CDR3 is CASSYGDADTQYF. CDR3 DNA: TGTGCCAGCAGCTATGGGGACGCAGATACGCAGTATTTT.

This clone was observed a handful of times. In DNA, the CDR3 is TGTGCCAGCAGCGTAGCCAGCACAGGGCCGAACAATGAGCAGTTCTTC. Translation: CASSVASTGPNNEQFF. This chain uses TRBV9 with TRBJ2-1; D might be TRBD1 (6 bases). V gave up 0 bases and J gave up 5 bases, with 15 bases separating them. Germline V gene sequence: CDR1 SGDLS, CDR2 YYNGEE. CDR3 length equals 16 residues.

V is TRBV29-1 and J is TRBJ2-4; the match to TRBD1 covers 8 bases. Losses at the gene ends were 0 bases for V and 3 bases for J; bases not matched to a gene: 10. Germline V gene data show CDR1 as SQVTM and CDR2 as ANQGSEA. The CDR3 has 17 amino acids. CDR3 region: CSVEDNPDRAGKNIQYF. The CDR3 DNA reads TGCAGCGTTGAAGATAACCCGGACAGGGCAGGCAAAAACATTCAGTACTTC.